This record looks at one T cell receptor beta chain sequence and its context. TCR sequencing used cDNA made by reverse transcription of extracted RNA. The method was immunoSEQ multiplex PCR; TCRdb's version includes in-frame clones alone and lacks a portion of them. The repertoire holds hundreds of thousands of clones, more than 45% seen once, with more than 1.5% in the top ten. The data belong to a study of CD8+ T cells in alopecia areata. Treatment defined: oral pan-JAK inhibitor, 5-10 mg twice daily. The CDR3 spans 14 residues. Germline V gene sequence: CDR1 MNHEY, CDR2 SVGAGI. The V end lost 6 bases, the J end lost 0 bases, and 12 bases lay between the germline ends.

The material sequenced was CD4+ T cells sorted from blood, taken at week 24, from a patient treated with tofacitinib. The gene calls are TRBV6-5 and TRBJ2-7, with D hard to call. The sequence derives from a human donor with alopecia areata. The CDR3 nucleotides read TGTGCCAGCAGGACCGGACGGAGCTCCTACGAGCAGTACTTC. It translates to CASRTGRSSYEQYF.